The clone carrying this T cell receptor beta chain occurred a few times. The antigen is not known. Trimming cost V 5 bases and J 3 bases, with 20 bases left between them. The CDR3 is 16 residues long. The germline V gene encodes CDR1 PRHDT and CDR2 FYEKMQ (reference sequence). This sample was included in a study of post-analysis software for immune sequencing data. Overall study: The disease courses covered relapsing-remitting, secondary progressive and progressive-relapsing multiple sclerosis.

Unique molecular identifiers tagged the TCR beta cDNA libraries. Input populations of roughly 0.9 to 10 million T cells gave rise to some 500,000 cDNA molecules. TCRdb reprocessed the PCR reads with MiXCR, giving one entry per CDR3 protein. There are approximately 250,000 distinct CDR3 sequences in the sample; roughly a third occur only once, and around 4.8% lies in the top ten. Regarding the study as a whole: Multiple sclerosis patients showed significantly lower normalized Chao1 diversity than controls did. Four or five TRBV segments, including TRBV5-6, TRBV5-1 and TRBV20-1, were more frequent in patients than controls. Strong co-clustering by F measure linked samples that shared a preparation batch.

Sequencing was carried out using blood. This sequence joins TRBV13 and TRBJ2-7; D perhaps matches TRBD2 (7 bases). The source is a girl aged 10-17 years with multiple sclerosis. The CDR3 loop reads CASSGRGGGGYYEQYF. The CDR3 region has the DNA TGTGCCAGCAGCGGACGTGGGGGGGGCGGCTACTACGAGCAGTACTTC.